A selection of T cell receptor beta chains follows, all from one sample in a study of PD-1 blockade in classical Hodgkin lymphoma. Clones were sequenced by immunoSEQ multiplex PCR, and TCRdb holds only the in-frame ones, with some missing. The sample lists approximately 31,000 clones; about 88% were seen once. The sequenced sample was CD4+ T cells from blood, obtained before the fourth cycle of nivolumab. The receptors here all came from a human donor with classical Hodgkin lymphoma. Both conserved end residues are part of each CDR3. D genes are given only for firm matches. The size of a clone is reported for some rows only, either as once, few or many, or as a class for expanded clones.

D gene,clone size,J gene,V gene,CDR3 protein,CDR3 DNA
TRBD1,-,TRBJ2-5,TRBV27,CASSRDRPQETQYF,TGTGCCAGCAGCCGGGACAGGCCACAAGAGACCCAGTACTTC
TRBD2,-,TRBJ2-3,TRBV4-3,CASSQRVAGGSTDTQYF,TGCGCCAGCAGCCAAAGGGTAGCGGGGGGTAGCACAGATACGCAGTATTTT
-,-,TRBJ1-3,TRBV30,CAWIPRSGNTIYF,TGTGCCTGGATACCCAGGTCTGGAAACACCATATATTTT
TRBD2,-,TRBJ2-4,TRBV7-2,CASSLRTSGFLAKNIQYF,TGTGCCAGCAGCTTAAGGACTAGCGGCTTCCTAGCCAAAAACATTCAGTACTTC
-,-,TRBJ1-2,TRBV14,CASSQLDRSYGYTF,TGTGCCAGCAGCCAACTTGACAGGAGCTATGGCTACACCTTC
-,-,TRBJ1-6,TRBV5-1,CASSSREESSPLHF,TGCGCCAGCAGCAGTAGGGAGGAATCTTCACCCCTCCACTTT
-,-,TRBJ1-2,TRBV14,CASSQLASPLGGYTF,TGTGCCAGCAGCCAATTGGCTTCCCCTTTGGGCGGCTACACCTTC
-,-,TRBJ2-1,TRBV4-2,CASSQLGHNEQFF,TGTGCCAGCAGCCAGTTGGGCCACAATGAGCAGTTCTTC
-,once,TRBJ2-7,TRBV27,CASRKQRAGNYEQYF,TGTGCCAGCAGGAAACAGAGGGCGGGGAACTACGAGCAGTACTTC
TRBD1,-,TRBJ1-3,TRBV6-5,CASRNGQGHTIYF,TGTGCCAGCAGAAACGGACAGGGACACACCATATATTTT
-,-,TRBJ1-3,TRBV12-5,CASGASRTAGNTIYF,TGTGCTAGTGGTGCCTCCCGGACTGCCGGAAACACCATATATTTT
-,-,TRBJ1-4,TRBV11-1,CASSSDWGGNEKLFF,TGTGCCAGCAGCTCAGACTGGGGAGGAAATGAAAAACTGTTTTTT
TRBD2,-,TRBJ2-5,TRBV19,CASSIGGTGTQYF,TGTGCCAGTAGTATCGGGGGGACTGGGACCCAGTACTTC